The 27 T cell receptor beta chains in this list originate from one sample, sequenced in a study of shared clonotypes between healthy human individuals. Here immunoSEQ multiplex PCR was the method, and the copy in TCRdb shows in-frame clones only, minus some. The table lists approximately 120,000 clones, 68% of them singletons. Specimen: memory CD8+ T cells sorted from blood. Described subset: CD45RO+ cells pooled with CCR7-negative TemRA cells. These receptors were obtained from a woman in her 30s in good health.

This clone turned up a few times. The chain joins TRBV6-4 to TRBJ2-1; the D gene is possibly TRBD2 (5 bases). V lost 8 bases and J 9 bases, leaving 17 bases between the germline ends. Germline V gene lookup returns CDR1 MRHNA and CDR2 SNTAGT. This CDR3 is 13 amino acids long. For the CDR3, the DNA is TGTGCCAGCTCAGAGGGTCCTCCAGCTGAGCAGTTCTTC. As protein: CASSEGPPAEQFF.

V usage is TRBV19 and J usage is TRBJ2-1, with D possibly TRBD2 on 6 matching bases. Germline V gene sequence: CDR1 LNHDA, CDR2 SQIVND (reference sequence). With 7 bases removed from V and 3 bases from J, the gap between germline ends came to 13 bases. The CDR3 covers 14 residues. The CDR3, as DNA: TGTGCCAGTACCGGGGCGGGAAGCTACAATGAGCAGTTCTTC. Its translation: CASTGAGSYNEQFF.

The chain combines TRBV28 with TRBJ2-1; 10 bases line up with TRBD2. The CDR3 covers 17 residues. Germline assignment: CDR1 MDHEN and CDR2 SYDVKM. V gave up 6 bases and J gave up 5 bases; unmatched junction bases: 13. As DNA, the CDR3 is TGTGCCAGCAGCCCCCTGACCGGGACTAGCGCAAACAATGAGCAGTTCTTC. Translated: CASSPLTGTSANNEQFF.

The chain uses TRBV25-1 and TRBJ2-4, with D perhaps TRBD1 (5 bases). The germline V and J ends were trimmed by 2 bases and 0 bases, with 17 bases remaining between them. Germline loops: CDR1 MGHDK, CDR2 SYGVNS. The CDR3 spans 18 residues. This chain's CDR3 is CASSEQPHDSLAKNIQYF. The CDR3 DNA follows: TGTGCCAGCAGTGAACAACCTCATGACAGTTTAGCCAAAAACATTCAGTACTTC.

This clone was observed a handful of times. V and J are TRBV27 and TRBJ1-2; no clear D gene. V was cut by 8 bases and J by 2 bases, with 9 bases left in between. The CDR3 runs to 12 residues. The germline CDR1 and CDR2 sequences are MNHEY and SMNVEV (reference sequence). Written as DNA, the CDR3 is TGTGCCAGCTACGTGGCAAACTATGGCTACACCTTC. It yields the protein CASYVANYGYTF.

The chain carries TRBV28 and TRBJ2-7; D could derive from TRBD1 or TRBD2 (6 bases each). The CDR3 contains 13 residues. Germline V gives CDR1 MDHEN, CDR2 SYDVKM. Trimming removed 6 bases from V and 2 bases from J, with 11 bases in between. The CDR3 loop reads CASRTGATYEQYF. CDR3 bases: TGTGCCAGCAGAACGGGGGCGACCTACGAGCAGTACTTC.

This chain uses TRBV5-4 with TRBJ2-3, with 7 bases aligning to TRBD1. The ends lost 4 bases at V and 4 bases at J; junction bases unmatched: 6. This CDR3 comprises 14 residues. Germline CDR1 reads SGHNT; CDR2 reads YYREEE (reference sequence). CDR3 DNA: TGTGCCAGCAGCGTACAGGGGTTGTCAGATACGCAGTATTTT. This translates into CASSVQGLSDTQYF.

This clone occurred a few times. The V gene is TRBV6-4, the J gene TRBJ2-3; the D gene could be TRBD1 or TRBD2 (5 bases each). The CDR3 covers 15 residues. The V end lost 6 bases, the J end lost 0 bases, and 13 bases lay between the germline ends. Looked up from germline, CDR1 is MRHNA and CDR2 is SNTAGT. In nucleotides, the CDR3 is TGTGCCAGCAGCTTACAGGACTCTAGCACAGATACGCAGTATTTT. Its translation is CASSLQDSSTDTQYF.

This clone was recorded a few times. The V and J genes are TRBV10-3 and TRBJ2-3; 7 bases are a match to TRBD2. Germline CDR1 and CDR2: ENHRY and SYGVKD. The CDR3 sequence is 17 residues long. The J segment lost 2 bases and the V segment lost 0 bases, leaving 8 bases of the junction unmatched. Here the CDR3 reads CAISESMHSGDTDTQYF. Here the CDR3 DNA reads TGTGCCATCAGTGAGTCGATGCACAGCGGGGACACAGATACGCAGTATTTT.

With regard to this clone: One junction end does not reproduce the germline sequence, and a read error may be involved. V gene TRBV27 combines with J gene TRBJ1-2, with a weak D call TRBD1 (5 bases). Germline V gene data show CDR1 as MNHEY and CDR2 as SMNVEV (reference sequence). This CDR3 comprises 11 residues. CDR3 coding DNA: TGTGCCGGCAGGGTAAACTATGGCTACACCTTC. It is translated as CAGRVNYGYTF.

The chain combines TRBV6-1 with TRBJ2-1; D is ambiguous. CDR1 and CDR2 from the germline V gene are MNHNS and SASEGT. CDR3 size: 16 residues. Trimming stripped 3 bases from V and 3 bases from J, with 15 bases between. The CDR3 region is CASSERVGANYNEQFF. In nucleotides, the CDR3 is TGTGCCAGCAGTGAGCGAGTTGGAGCGAACTACAATGAGCAGTTCTTC.

The chain has TRBV7-6 and TRBJ2-5; perhaps TRBD1 as D (7 bases). The length of the CDR3 is 16 residues. Trimming took 4 bases from V and 5 from J, leaving 20 bases between them. Germline V lookup: CDR1 SGHVS, CDR2 FNYEAQ. The CDR3 bases are TGTGCCAGCAGCTCATGGACAGGCGGGATCATCGAGACCCAGTACTTC. This translates into CASSSWTGGIIETQYF.

This clone was observed a few times. The genes are TRBV6-4 and TRBJ2-3; D ambiguous. Germline-derived CDR1 and CDR2 are MRHNA and SNTAGT. The CDR3 runs to 13 residues. Trimming removed 4 bases at V and 0 bases at J, with 5 bases between. CDR3 nucleotide sequence: TGTGCCAGCAGTGGGGCTAGCACAGATACGCAGTATTTT. Encoded protein: CASSGASTDTQYF.

This clone was recorded at least ten times. The chain uses TRBV6-1 and TRBJ2-1, with D unclear. Trimming left V 0 bases short and J 5 bases short, with 5 bases between. The CDR3 has 13 amino acids. CDR1 is MNHNS, CDR2 SASEGT, per germline. The CDR3 spells CASSEAAHNEQFF. The CDR3 region has the DNA TGTGCCAGCAGTGAAGCGGCCCACAATGAGCAGTTCTTC.

There are many counts of this clone. Other DNA variants within this sample encode the same CDR3. The genes are TRBV6-5 and TRBJ2-5; D possibly corresponds to TRBD2 (6 bases). Germline loops: CDR1 MNHEY, CDR2 SVGAGI. Trimming left V 5 bases short and J 4 bases short, with 11 bases between. This CDR3 comprises 13 residues. This CDR3 is CASSLLGGETQYF. CDR3 coding DNA: TGTGCCAGCAGTCTTCTGGGGGGAGAGACCCAGTACTTC.

The rearrangement joins TRBV6-1 to TRBJ1-2; 7 nucleotides agree with TRBD1. The germline V gene has CDR1 MNHNS and CDR2 SASEGT. CDR3 length: 14 amino acids. J was trimmed by 8 bases and V by 2 bases; bases with no gene match: 8. Written as DNA, the CDR3 is TGTGCCAGCAGTGAAATCGACAGGGCAGGCGGCTACACCTTC. Encoded protein: CASSEIDRAGGYTF.

This rearrangement joins TRBV5-5 to TRBJ2-7; TRBD2 matches 8 bases. The length of the CDR3 is 15 residues. With V trimmed by 0 bases and J by 3 bases, 5 bases remained unmatched. Germline V CDR1 and CDR2: SGHKS, YYEKEE (reference sequence). CDR3 sequence reads: CASSLVASGYYEQYF. CDR3 DNA sequence: TGTGCCAGCAGCTTGGTGGCTAGCGGGTACTACGAGCAGTACTTC.

CDR3: CASSLGLAAYNEQFF. CDR3 nucleotides: TGTGCCAGCAGCCTCGGACTAGCGGCCTACAATGAGCAGTTCTTC. This chain uses TRBV5-4 with TRBJ2-1; TRBD2 aligns across 10 bases. The CDR3 spans 15 residues. Per the germline V gene, CDR1 is SGHNT and CDR2 is YYREEE (reference sequence). V shed 4 bases and J 2 bases; nucleotides not matched to a gene: 3.

The chain is built from TRBV9 and TRBJ2-7; 9 bases match TRBD2. This CDR3 has 14 amino acids. The ends lost 0 bases at V and 7 bases at J; junction bases unmatched: 5. CDR1 SGDLS and CDR2 YYNGEE come from the germline V gene. The CDR3, as DNA: TGTGCCAGCAGCGTAGAAGGACTAGCGACGGAGCAGTACTTC. Translating it yields CASSVEGLATEQYF.

This chain joins TRBV5-1 and TRBJ1-4; D gene uncertain. There are 16 residues in the CDR3. The germline V gene encodes CDR1 SGHRS and CDR2 YFSETQ. Trimming removed 0 bases at V and 8 bases at J, with 17 bases between. Here the CDR3 reads CASSLAGQGLGEKLFF. The CDR3 region has the DNA TGCGCCAGCAGCTTGGCCGGGCAAGGGCTTGGCGAAAAACTGTTTTTT.

The rearrangement uses TRBV15 and TRBJ1-1; TRBD1 might be the D (5 bases). Trimming took 0 bases from V and 9 from J, leaving 14 bases between them. The CDR3 sequence is 14 residues long. CDR1 LNHNV and CDR2 YYDKDF come from the germline V gene (reference sequence). Written as DNA, the CDR3 is TGTGCCACCAGCAGAGAGCGGACGGAGGGGAAAGCTTTCTTT. The encoded protein is CATSRERTEGKAFF.

This clone was observed at least ten times. The rearrangement links TRBV30 to TRBJ2-1; 9 nucleotides agree with TRBD1. The length of the CDR3 is 12 residues. CDR1 GTSNPN and CDR2 SVGIG come from the germline V gene (reference sequence). V shed 4 bases and J 10 bases; nucleotides not matched to a gene: 5. CDR3 nucleotides: TGTGCCTGGAATCGGGACAGGGTCGAGCAGTTCTTC. Amino acids: CAWNRDRVEQFF.

The chain is built from TRBV7-9 and TRBJ2-7; D perhaps matches TRBD2 (6 bases). Trimming removed 4 bases at V and 3 bases at J, with 10 bases between. This CDR3 has 13 residues. CDR1 and CDR2 (germline): SEHNR, FQNEAQ (reference sequence). The DNA for the CDR3 is TGTGCCAGCAGCTCGGGACTTCGCTACGAGCAGTACTTC. Residues: CASSSGLRYEQYF.

This chain joins TRBV28 and TRBJ2-1; 9 bases map to TRBD2. After removal of 4 bases from V and 0 bases from J, the junction contained 13 bases not matched to a gene. Per the germline V gene, CDR1 is MDHEN and CDR2 is SYDVKM. There are 19 residues in the CDR3. The CDR3 region has the DNA TGTGCCAGCAGTTCCGTCTACCCAAGCGGGAGGAGCTCCTACAATGAGCAGTTCTTC. It codes for CASSSVYPSGRSSYNEQFF.

This clone was seen a few times. The CDR3 is CASSDSSESSYNEQFF. The CDR3 nucleotides read TGTGCCAGCAGTGACTCATCGGAGAGCTCCTACAATGAGCAGTTCTTC. This chain connects TRBV6-4 to TRBJ2-1; D gene unclear. This CDR3 has 16 residues. Trimming left V 0 bases short and J 0 bases short, with 9 bases between. The germline CDR1 and CDR2 sequences are MRHNA and SNTAGT.

This chain links TRBV27 with TRBJ2-6, with D perhaps matching TRBD1 (6 bases). CDR3 length equals 19 residues. CDR1 MNHEY and CDR2 SMNVEV come from the germline V gene (reference sequence). Trimming took 1 base from V and 2 from J, leaving 18 bases between them. CDR3 sequence reads: CASSLFHRSDRTGANVLTF. CDR3 DNA sequence: TGTGCCAGCAGTTTATTCCACCGCTCGGACAGAACTGGGGCCAACGTCCTGACTTTC.

The chain joins TRBV30 to TRBJ1-4; D is perhaps TRBD1 (5 bases). Trimming took 0 bases from V and 5 from J, leaving 16 bases between them. The CDR3 consists of 16 residues. Germline V gene data show CDR1 as GTSNPN and CDR2 as SVGIG (reference sequence). The CDR3 sequence: CAWSVRGTPFNEKLFF. The DNA of the CDR3 is TGTGCCTGGAGTGTACGTGGGACCCCTTTCAATGAAAAACTGTTTTTT.